Sequencing of this TCR beta chain was carried out in a study of CD8 T cells in ankylosing spondylitis (dated by TCRdb to 2016 to 2017). The study in broad terms: T cell receptor beta repertoires were profiled in healthy donors and ankylosing spondylitis patients so that disease-linked TCR variants could be found. Peripheral blood was sampled, and synovial fluid was also collected from ankylosing spondylitis patients. In total, the full study cohort was made up of over a hundred healthy donors and 25 to 30 ankylosing spondylitis patients. What the research found in general, with its limitations: A TCR beta motif of several highly homologous amino acid variants appeared characteristic of blood from ankylosing spondylitis patients. The disease-linked clones were reported as significantly enriched in matched synovial fluid samples from ankylosing spondylitis patients. The disease-linked clones had a CD8+ phenotype and were found at relatively low frequencies in peripheral blood. Some motif variants had previously been reported in the synovial fluid and blood of reactive arthritis patients, which suggests shared mechanisms of disease initiation.

This clonotype was detected ten times or more. Which antigen it targets is not known. No clone much larger than this one lies a single base away; base qualities are absent. Based on the germline V gene, the CDR1 and CDR2 sequences are SQVTM and ANQGSEA. Spanning cysteine to phenylalanine, the CDR3 consists of 13 amino acids. Only CDR3 DNA remains: 39 bases, in frame from the first base. The junction carries 11 bases between V and J, which are trimmed by 3 bases and 3 bases respectively. Reads for this sample came from an Illumina HiSeq 2500. TCR beta libraries were prepared by quantitative 5'-RACE with molecular barcodes. The study's own analysis went as follows. Disease-linked TCR variants were identified with a new computational method built on a probabilistic model of VDJ rearrangement. TCRdb reworked the public reads: Q25 trimming with fastp, MiXCR clone assembly, productive beta chains retained. Merged by CDR3 protein, the rows form single entries marked with the most common genes and DNA. It is TCRdb's table, rather than the study itself, that gives the V and J calls and clone size. The sample table lists over 200,000 distinct CDR3 sequences, about 16% of them with a count of one. The ten largest clones add up to roughly 42% of the sample.

This TCR was sampled from a male donor with ankylosing spondylitis. Sequencing was performed on blood, either unsorted or a sorted T cell fraction (not recorded which). The chain is encoded by TRBV29-1 joined to TRBJ1-2, with TRBD1 perhaps the D gene, on 6 matching bases. The CDR3 reads CSVDRTADYGYTF. The sequenced DNA is TGCAGCGTTGACCGGACAGCGGACTATGGCTACACCTTC.